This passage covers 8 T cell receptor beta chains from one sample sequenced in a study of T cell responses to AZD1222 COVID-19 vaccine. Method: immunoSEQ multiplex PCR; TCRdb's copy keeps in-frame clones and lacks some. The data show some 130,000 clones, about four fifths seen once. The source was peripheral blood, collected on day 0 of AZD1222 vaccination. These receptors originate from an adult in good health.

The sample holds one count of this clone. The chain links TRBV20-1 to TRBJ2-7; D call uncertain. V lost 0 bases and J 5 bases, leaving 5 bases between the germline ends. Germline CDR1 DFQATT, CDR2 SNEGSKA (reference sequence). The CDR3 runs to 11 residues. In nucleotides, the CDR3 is TGCAGTGCTAGAGATATCCACGAGCAGTACTTC. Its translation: CSARDIHEQYF.

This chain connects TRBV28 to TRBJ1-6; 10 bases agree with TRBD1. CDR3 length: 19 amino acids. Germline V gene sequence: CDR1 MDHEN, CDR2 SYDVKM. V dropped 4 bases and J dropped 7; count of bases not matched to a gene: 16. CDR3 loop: CASSSGQGLFGPWNSPLHF. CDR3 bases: TGTGCCAGCAGTTCGGGACAGGGGCTTTTCGGTCCCTGGAATTCACCCCTCCACTTT.

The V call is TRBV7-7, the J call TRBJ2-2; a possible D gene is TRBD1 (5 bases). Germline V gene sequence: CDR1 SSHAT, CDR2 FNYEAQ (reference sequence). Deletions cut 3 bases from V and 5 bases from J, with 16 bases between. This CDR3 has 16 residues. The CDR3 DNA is TGTGCCAGCAGCTTTCTGGCCAGCCCAGGGACCGGGGAGCTGTTTTTT. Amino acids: CASSFLASPGTGELFF.

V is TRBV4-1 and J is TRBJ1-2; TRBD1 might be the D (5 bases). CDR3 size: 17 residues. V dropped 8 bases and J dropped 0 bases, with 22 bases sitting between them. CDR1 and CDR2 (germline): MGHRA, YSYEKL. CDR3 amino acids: CASRPVRDGDTNYGYTF. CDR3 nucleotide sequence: TGCGCCAGCCGACCCGTTCGGGACGGAGACACTAACTATGGCTACACCTTC.

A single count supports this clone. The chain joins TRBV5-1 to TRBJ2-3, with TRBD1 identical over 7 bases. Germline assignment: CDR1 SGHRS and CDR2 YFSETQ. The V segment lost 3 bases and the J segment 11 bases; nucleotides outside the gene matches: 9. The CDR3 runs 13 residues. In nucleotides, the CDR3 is TGCGCCAGCAGCTCGACAGGGCCTCGTCTGCAGTATTTT. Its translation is CASSSTGPRLQYF.

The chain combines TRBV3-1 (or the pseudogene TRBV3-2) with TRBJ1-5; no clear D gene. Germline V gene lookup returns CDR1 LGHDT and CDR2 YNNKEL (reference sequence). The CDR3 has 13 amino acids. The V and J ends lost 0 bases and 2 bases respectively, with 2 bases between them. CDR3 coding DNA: TGTGCCAGCAGCCAAGACGGCAATCAGCCCCAGCATTTT. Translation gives CASSQDGNQPQHF.

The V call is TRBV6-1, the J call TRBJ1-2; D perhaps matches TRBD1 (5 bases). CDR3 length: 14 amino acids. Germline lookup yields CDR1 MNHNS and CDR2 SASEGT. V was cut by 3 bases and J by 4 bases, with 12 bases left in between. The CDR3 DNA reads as TGTGCCAGCAGTGATTGGGGGATAGGCTATGGCTACACCTTC. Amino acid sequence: CASSDWGIGYGYTF.

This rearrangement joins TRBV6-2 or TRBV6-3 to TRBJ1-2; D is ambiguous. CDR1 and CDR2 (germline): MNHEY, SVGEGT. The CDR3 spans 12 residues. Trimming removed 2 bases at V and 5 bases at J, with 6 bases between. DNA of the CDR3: TGTGCCAGCAGTTACCTGAAATATGGCTACACCTTC. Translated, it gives CASSYLKYGYTF.